A single sample gave rise to the 11 T cell receptor beta chains below, sequenced in a study of OX40 agonist ivuxolimab in advanced cancers. Profiling relied on immunoSEQ multiplex PCR, and the TCRdb table lists in-frame clones only, not all of them. The sample holds fewer than 50,000 clones, around 80% seen once. This sample comprised CD4+ or CD8+ T cells sorted from blood, obtained in a trial of the OX40 agonist ivuxolimab. These receptors were obtained from an adult with an advanced solid tumor such as melanoma, head and neck, liver or kidney cancer.

The chain has TRBV18 and TRBJ2-5, with D perhaps given as TRBD1 or TRBD2 (5 bases each). This CDR3 comprises 16 residues. V was pared by 5 bases and J by 6 bases, with 22 bases between. Germline V gene lookup returns CDR1 KGHSH and CDR2 LQKENI. The CDR3 sequence: CASSFYGTQEEKTQYF. The DNA for the CDR3 is TGTGCCAGCTCATTTTACGGGACCCAAGAGGAGAAGACCCAGTACTTC.

This clone was seen once. The chain has TRBV9 and TRBJ2-3; no clear D gene. Per germline, CDR1 SGDLS and CDR2 YYNGEE. The ends were cut back, 6 bases at V and 4 bases at J, with 12 bases in the middle. The CDR3 totals 13 residues. The CDR3 loop reads CASNRLEADTQYF. The CDR3 nucleotides read TGTGCCAGCAACCGACTCGAAGCAGATACGCAGTATTTT.

The chain carries TRBV5-5 and TRBJ2-2, with TRBD2 matching over 10 bases. V lost 1 base to trimming and J lost 3 bases; unmatched junction nucleotides: 6. From germline, CDR1 is SGHKS and CDR2 YYEKEE (reference sequence). The length of the CDR3 is 17 residues. Here the CDR3 DNA reads TGTGCCAGCAGCTTGCGAAGTCTAGCGGGGGACACCGGGGAGCTGTTTTTT. This encodes CASSLRSLAGDTGELFF.

This chain links TRBV6-6 with TRBJ1-5; D not certain. Trimming removed 4 bases from V and 3 bases from J, with 13 bases in between. The CDR3 sequence is 15 residues long. The germline V gene encodes CDR1 MNHNY and CDR2 SVGAGI (reference sequence). The CDR3: CASSSNGPPNQPQHF. In DNA form, the CDR3 reads TGTGCCAGCAGTTCTAATGGTCCCCCCAATCAGCCCCAGCATTTT.

The rearrangement links TRBV9 to TRBJ2-5, with 12 bases that match TRBD2. The CDR3 covers 16 residues. Looked up from germline, CDR1 is SGDLS and CDR2 is YYNGEE. J gave up 5 bases and V 4 bases, and 9 bases lay outside the gene matches. CDR3: CASSLRLAGVGETQYF. CDR3 sequence (DNA): TGTGCCAGCAGCTTACGACTAGCGGGAGTGGGGGAGACCCAGTACTTC.

The chain uses TRBV7-9 and TRBJ2-1; D gene unclear. CDR3 length: 15 amino acids. V gave up 7 bases and J gave up 6 bases, with 19 bases separating them. Looked up from germline, CDR1 is SEHNR and CDR2 is FQNEAQ (reference sequence). The CDR3 sequence: CASNSVLRGSNEQFF. The CDR3, as DNA: TGTGCCAGCAACAGCGTCCTGCGAGGTAGCAATGAGCAGTTCTTC.

This chain uses TRBV19 with TRBJ2-2, with TRBD1 matching 9 bases. Trimming took 6 bases from V and 4 from J; bases not matched to a gene: 12. The V gene's germline CDR1 is LNHDA and CDR2 SQIVND (reference sequence). This CDR3 has 17 residues. CDR3 bases: TGTGCCAGTAGAGACTCATTTAGGACAGGGGTCACCGGGGAGCTGTTTTTT. This encodes CASRDSFRTGVTGELFF. Full variable domain (missing parts from reference TRBV19 and TRBJ2-2): DGGITQSPKYLFRKEGQNVTLSCEQNLNHDAMYWYRQDPGQGLRLIYYSQIVNDFQKGDIAEGYSVSREKKESFPLTVTSAQKNPTAFYLCASRDSFRTGVTGELFFGEGSRLTVL.

The chain employs TRBV10-3 and TRBJ2-7; 10 nucleotides match TRBD2. The CDR3 has 17 residues. CDR1 is ENHRY and CDR2 is SYGVKD in the germline V gene. V was pared by 3 bases and J by 3 bases, with 11 bases of the junction left unmatched. The CDR3: CAISDQLAGLFFYEQYF. In DNA form, the CDR3 reads TGTGCCATCAGTGACCAACTAGCGGGATTATTTTTCTACGAGCAGTACTTC.

CDR3 region: CASSPNLGTRDNEQFF. CDR3 nucleotide sequence: TGCGCCAGCAGCCCCAACCTAGGGACTAGGGACAATGAGCAGTTCTTC. The rearrangement joins TRBV4-1 to TRBJ2-1, with 8 bases fitting TRBD2. The V and J ends lost 4 bases and 5 bases, in that order; junction bases with no gene match: 10. The CDR3 runs to 16 residues. In germline, CDR1 is MGHRA, CDR2 YSYEKL.

A remark on this clone: A junction end diverges from the germline sequence, so it may reflect a read error. V usage is TRBV7-3 and J usage is TRBJ2-5; no reliable D call. The length of the CDR3 is 14 residues. Germline V CDR1 and CDR2: SGHTA, FQGTGA. CDR3 in amino acids: CAGSLTTTGETQYF. In DNA, the CDR3 is TGTGCCGGCAGCTTAACGACAACGGGAGAGACCCAGTACTTC.

The rearrangement uses TRBV7-9 and TRBJ2-2; 7 bases are shared with TRBD1. The CDR3 is 15 amino acids. The V gene end was trimmed by 0 bases and the J gene end by 5 bases; junction bases not matched to a gene: 3. The germline CDR1 and CDR2 sequences are SEHNR and FQNEAQ (reference sequence). The CDR3, as DNA: TGTGCCAGCAGCTTAGCGGGGACAGTGACCGGGGAGCTGTTTTTT. Translating gives CASSLAGTVTGELFF.